This T cell receptor beta chain was observed in a study of T-cell memory formation after mild COVID-19. TCRdb re-analysed the 5' RACE reads in MiXCR, keeping a single row per CDR3 protein. The sample has roughly 250,000 distinct CDR3 sequences, approximately 16% seen once. Germline loops: CDR1 DFQATT, CDR2 SNEGSKA (reference sequence). CDR3 length: 14 residues. The V and J ends lost 3 bases and 6 bases, in that order; junction bases with no gene match: 5. The TCR comes from a man younger than 30 who had mild COVID-19 (a few samples of this study predate the infection). Cell type and time point are not known. Sequencing was done on a sample of PBMCs or a T cell subset sorted from them (not recorded which). The V gene is TRBV20-1, the J gene TRBJ2-2; TRBD2 matches at 9 bases. The CDR3 is CSARRSGGSGELFF. DNA for the CDR3: TGCAGTGCTAGGAGGAGCGGGGGGTCCGGGGAGCTGTTTTTT.